The 22 T cell receptor beta chains reported below all come from one sample, sequenced in a study of T cells in Graves' hyperthyroidism and ophthalmopathy (dated by TCRdb to between 2017 and 2020). The receptor library was made with multiplex PCR. The run used an Illumina HiSeq 2000. The TCR beta CDR3 regions were amplified from the RNA transcripts. A first-round RT-PCR of the TCR CDR3 used the HTBI primer set with the Qiagen OneStep RT-PCR kit. Starting from the raw public reads, TCRdb applied fastp trimming at Q25, assembled clones with MiXCR and retained in-frame beta chains. Entries that share a CDR3 protein sequence are merged under the most common genes and DNA. A total of some 560,000 distinct CDR3 sequences appear in this sample, 14% of them only once. The top ten clonotypes cover over 11% of the sample. The sample comprised blood. The receptors were sampled from a woman in her forties with Graves' hyperthyroidism.

There are many counts of this clonotype. V and J are TRBV27 and TRBJ1-1; the D is unclear. CDR3 size: 13 residues. V gave up 0 bases and J gave up 7 bases, with 9 bases separating them. From germline, CDR1 is MNHEY and CDR2 SMNVEV (reference sequence). CDR3 sequence: CASSLSLRVEAFF. CDR3 bases: TGTGCCAGCAGTTTATCGTTACGAGTTGAAGCTTTCTTT.

This clonotype was picked up many times. The gene calls are TRBV11-2 and TRBJ2-1; TRBD2 is a possible D gene (7 bases). The CDR3 is made up of 14 amino acids. CDR1 is SGHAT, CDR2 FQNNGV, per germline. V shed 7 bases and J shed 8 bases, with 18 bases lying between them. CDR3 nucleotides: TGTGCCAGCACCCGGGGGGCCAATCGCCATGAGCAGTTCTTC. This encodes CASTRGANRHEQFF.

This clonotype was seen only a few times. This chain uses TRBV4-2 with TRBJ2-1; D is ambiguous. This CDR3 is 13 amino acids long. Germline V lookup: CDR1 LGHNA, CDR2 YNFKEQ. The V and J ends lost 1 base and 6 bases respectively, with 7 bases between them. The CDR3 sequence is CASSQVSPNEQFF. For the CDR3, the DNA is TGTGCCAGCAGCCAAGTATCCCCCAATGAGCAGTTCTTC.

The sample holds a few counts of this clonotype. This chain connects TRBV2 to TRBJ1-4; D is unclear. This CDR3 is 12 amino acids long. Trimming pared 6 bases from V and 6 bases from J, leaving 8 bases between. Germline CDR1 reads SNHLY; CDR2 reads FYNNEI. In DNA form, the CDR3 reads TGTGCCAGCAGCGTCGGGCATGAAAAACTGTTTTTT. This encodes CASSVGHEKLFF. Combining the CDR3 with reference TRBV2 and TRBJ1-4 gives the whole variable domain EPEVTQTPSHQVTQMGQEVILRCVPISNHLYFYWYRQILGQKVEFLVSFYNNEISEKSEIFDDQFSVERPDGSNFTLKIRSTKLEDSAMYFCASSVGHEKLFFGSGTQLSVL.

This clonotype was counted a few times. This chain links TRBV20-1 with TRBJ2-7; 9 bases fit TRBD1. Looked up from germline, CDR1 is DFQATT and CDR2 is SNEGSKA (reference sequence). V gave up 6 bases and J gave up 0 bases; unmatched junction bases: 3. This CDR3 has 13 amino acids. CDR3 sequence (DNA): TGCAGTGCCACAGGGGGCGACTCCTACGAGCAGTACTTC. Protein sequence: CSATGGDSYEQYF.

This clonotype occurred many times. The rearrangement uses TRBV7-9 and TRBJ2-1; 7 bases are a match to TRBD2. Germline values: CDR1 SEHNR, CDR2 FQNEAQ (reference sequence). The CDR3 loop spans 12 amino acids. The junction had 4 bases not matched to a gene; V was cut back by 8 bases and J by 6 bases. CDR3 residues: CASLGLFNEQFF. The DNA for the CDR3 is TGTGCCAGCCTGGGACTATTCAATGAGCAGTTCTTC.

The chain uses TRBV6-1 and TRBJ1-3, with D unclear. Germline values: CDR1 MNHNS, CDR2 SASEGT. This CDR3 comprises 14 residues. The ends were cut back, 3 bases at V and 0 bases at J, with 6 bases in the middle. CDR3 protein: CASSERNSGNTIYF. Written as DNA, the CDR3 is TGTGCCAGCAGTGAGAGAAACTCTGGAAACACCATATATTTT.

In its sample, this clonotype was seen many times. CDR3 amino acids: CASSPRTSGNNEQFF. CDR3 nucleotide sequence: TGTGCCAGCTCACCCCGGACTAGCGGGAACAATGAGCAGTTCTTC. The chain employs TRBV18 and TRBJ2-1; 12 bases map to TRBD2. Per the germline V gene, CDR1 is KGHSH and CDR2 is LQKENI. This CDR3 region has 15 residues. With V trimmed by 3 bases and J by 5 bases, 2 bases remained unmatched.

This clonotype has ten or more counts. This chain uses TRBV2 with TRBJ2-7; 7 bases are a match to TRBD2. This CDR3 comprises 14 residues. CDR1 is SNHLY, CDR2 FYNNEI, per germline. Losses at the gene ends were 0 bases for V and 3 bases for J; bases not matched to a gene: 2. The CDR3: CASSEAGGSYEQYF. The CDR3 DNA sequence: TGTGCCAGCAGTGAAGCCGGGGGGAGCTACGAGCAGTACTTC.

The table lists this clonotype with many counts. This chain joins TRBV7-2 and TRBJ2-3; TRBD1 or TRBD2 may be the D gene (5 bases each). Trimming left V 5 bases short and J 6 bases short, with 12 bases between. The CDR3 runs to 13 residues. Germline values: CDR1 SGHTA, CDR2 FQGNSA. DNA for the CDR3: TGTGCCAGCAGCCCCGGGACCTGGGATACGCAGTATTTT. This translates into CASSPGTWDTQYF.

The chain has TRBV10-3 and TRBJ2-3; maybe TRBD2 (6 bases). Per germline, CDR1 ENHRY and CDR2 SYGVKD. Between the trimmed V and J ends, which lost 6 bases and 4 bases, there was a span of 8 bases. CDR3 length: 12 residues. The CDR3 protein is CAIREGADTQYF. The CDR3, as DNA: TGTGCCATCAGGGAGGGCGCAGATACGCAGTATTTT.

This clonotype was found many times. J is TRBJ1-6 and V is TRBV28; a weak D match, TRBD1 (6 bases). Germline assignment: CDR1 MDHEN and CDR2 SYDVKM. V lost 3 bases and J 7 bases, leaving 10 bases between the germline ends. The CDR3 is 14 residues long. The CDR3 loop is CASSFGRGNSPLHF. CDR3 in DNA: TGTGCCAGCAGTTTCGGCAGGGGAAATTCACCCCTCCACTTT.

Ten or more counts support this clonotype. The chain couples TRBV3-1 to TRBJ1-1; D call uncertain. Trimming left V 2 bases short and J 7 bases short, with 11 bases between. Germline-derived CDR1 and CDR2 are LGHDT and YNNKEL (reference sequence). The CDR3 is 13 residues long. Here the CDR3 DNA reads TGTGCCAGCAGCCAATTCCTCATGGGTGAAGCTTTCTTT. Protein sequence: CASSQFLMGEAFF.

Many counts were recorded for this clonotype. The chain recombines TRBV5-5 with TRBJ2-1, with D tentatively TRBD1 or TRBD2 (5 bases each). The CDR3 loop spans 13 amino acids. V was cut by 0 bases and J by 11 bases, with 12 bases left in between. The germline gives CDR1 SGHKS, CDR2 YYEKEE (reference sequence). The CDR3 region has the DNA TGTGCCAGCAGCTTGGAGCGGCAGGGTCAGCAGTTCTTC. This gives the protein CASSLERQGQQFF.

This clonotype showed up many times. This chain links TRBV6-1 with TRBJ2-3; the match to TRBD1 covers 9 bases. With V trimmed by 6 bases and J by 4 bases, 5 bases remained unmatched. CDR3 size: 14 residues. The V gene's germline CDR1 is MNHNS and CDR2 SASEGT. This CDR3 reads CASRDRGIADTQYF. For the CDR3, the DNA is TGTGCCAGCAGGGACAGGGGTATCGCAGATACGCAGTATTTT.

This clonotype was counted at least ten times. The chain uses TRBV20-1 and TRBJ2-7; D is undetermined. CDR3 size: 14 residues. Germline CDR1 and CDR2: DFQATT and SNEGSKA (reference sequence). V was cut by 6 bases and J by 0 bases, with 15 bases left in between. This CDR3 reads CSARPASSSYEQYF. The DNA for the CDR3 is TGCAGTGCCAGACCCGCGTCGAGCTCCTACGAGCAGTACTTC.

The V and J genes are TRBV24-1 and TRBJ2-2, with TRBD1 matching 10 bases. Germline-derived CDR1 and CDR2 are KGHDR and SFDVKD. This CDR3 spans 17 amino acids. The J segment lost 4 bases and the V segment lost 0 bases, leaving 4 bases of the junction unmatched. The CDR3: CATSDLGDRGLTGELFF. In DNA, the CDR3 is TGTGCCACCAGTGATTTGGGGGACAGGGGTCTCACCGGGGAGCTGTTTTTT.

The chain joins TRBV7-9 to TRBJ2-1, with 7 bases aligning to TRBD1. Germline V CDR1 and CDR2: SEHNR, FQNEAQ (reference sequence). The CDR3 extends over 15 amino acids. V gave up 5 bases and J gave up 2 bases; unmatched junction bases: 6. The CDR3 here is CASSTGDPAYNEQFF. The CDR3, as DNA: TGTGCCAGCAGCACAGGGGATCCGGCCTACAATGAGCAGTTCTTC.

This clonotype was seen at least ten times. The V call is TRBV20-1, the J call TRBJ2-1; a possible D gene is TRBD2 (5 bases). Germline lookup yields CDR1 DFQATT and CDR2 SNEGSKA (reference sequence). This CDR3 is built from 13 residues. V was clipped by 6 bases and J by 7 bases, with 16 bases between them. The CDR3 here is CSAREIARNEQFF. Here the CDR3 DNA reads TGCAGTGCAAGGGAAATAGCGAGGAATGAGCAGTTCTTC.

In regard to this clonotype: A junction boundary mismatches the germline segment, possibly from a read error. The chain combines TRBV7-9 with TRBJ2-6; possibly TRBD1 or TRBD2 for D (6 bases each). CDR3 length equals 17 residues. Germline V gene sequence: CDR1 SEHNR, CDR2 FQNEAQ (reference sequence). The CDR3 loop is CASSPGAGSSGANALTF. CDR3 nucleotide sequence: TGTGCCAGCAGCCCGGGGGCAGGAAGCTCTGGGGCCAACGCCCTGACTTTC.

J is TRBJ2-2 and V is TRBV5-6, with 16 nucleotides matching TRBD2. CDR1 is SGHDT and CDR2 is YYEEEE in the germline V gene. The CDR3 spans 18 residues. With V trimmed by 4 bases and J by 0 bases, 3 bases remained unmatched. The CDR3, as DNA: TGTGCCAGCAGCATGGGACTAGCGGGAGGGCCGAACACCGGGGAGCTGTTTTTT. Translation: CASSMGLAGGPNTGELFF.

This clonotype came up a few times. The chain has TRBV20-1 and TRBJ2-1, with 9 bases that match TRBD2. The CDR3 totals 15 residues. The germline V gene encodes CDR1 DFQATT and CDR2 SNEGSKA (reference sequence). V lost 5 bases to trimming and J lost 4 bases; unmatched junction nucleotides: 9. DNA of the CDR3: TGCAGTGCTGGACAAGGGACTAGCTCTTACAATGAGCAGTTCTTC. Protein: CSAGQGTSSYNEQFF.